A selection of T cell receptor beta chains follows, all from one sample in a study of shared clonotypes between healthy human individuals. The table came from immunoSEQ multiplex PCR; TCRdb's copy has only in-frame clones and leaves some out. The data hold about 2.1 million clones, with 93% observed a single time. The source material was naive CD8+ T cells from PBMCs. Source of these receptors: a man aged 18 to 30 in good health. Some clones in this sample may be carry-over from other donors' samples. Each CDR3 is given with its conserved first and last residue. Fields, in order: V gene, D gene, J gene, CDR3 protein, CDR3 DNA. The D gene is left open where the match is weak.

V: TRBV28; D: TRBD1; J: TRBJ2-7; CDR3: CATGTGAYEQYF; DNA: TGTGCCACCGGGACAGGCGCCTACGAGCAGTACTTC
V: TRBV5-1; D: -; J: TRBJ2-1; CDR3: CASSLAGVEQFF; DNA: TGCGCCAGCAGCTTGGCTGGGGTTGAGCAGTTCTTC
V: TRBV7-6; D: -; J: TRBJ2-5; CDR3: CASSPSQSGVGETQYF; DNA: TGTGCCAGCAGCCCCAGCCAGTCTGGGGTAGGGGAGACCCAGTACTTC
V: TRBV7-3; D: TRBD2; J: TRBJ2-2; CDR3: CASSLEGLSGGLKRTVAGELFF; DNA: TGTGCCAGCAGCTTAGAGGGGCTGTCGGGAGGGCTCAAAAGAACCGTCGCCGGGGAGCTGTTTTTT
V: TRBV7-8; D: TRBD1; J: TRBJ2-5; CDR3: CASSKTGTGIPETQYF; DNA: TGTGCCAGCAGCAAAACCGGGACAGGGATCCCAGAGACCCAGTACTTC
V: TRBV9; D: TRBD2; J: TRBJ2-5; CDR3: CASSPWGGGTQETQYF; DNA: TGTGCCAGCAGCCCCTGGGGGGGTGGGACCCAAGAGACCCAGTACTTC
V: TRBV4-1; D: TRBD1; J: TRBJ2-1; CDR3: CASSPRQGVDNEQFF; DNA: TGCGCCAGCAGCCCACGACAGGGGGTTGACAATGAGCAGTTCTTC
V: TRBV9; D: -; J: TRBJ1-2; CDR3: CASSVYDGPRPYYGYTF; DNA: TGTGCCAGCAGTGTATATGACGGACCCAGGCCCTACTATGGCTACACCTTC
V: TRBV7-9; D: TRBD2; J: TRBJ2-3; CDR3: CASSRSGLSPTDTQYF; DNA: TGTGCCAGCAGCCGTTCGGGACTATCACCCACAGATACGCAGTATTTT
V: TRBV5-6; D: -; J: TRBJ2-7; CDR3: CASSWGYEQYF; DNA: TGTGCCAGCAGCTGGGGCTACGAGCAGTACTTC
V: TRBV5-6; D: -; J: TRBJ1-1; CDR3: CASSLGNVVEAFF; DNA: TGTGCCAGCAGCTTGGGTAACGTCGTTGAAGCTTTCTTT
V: TRBV4-1; D: -; J: TRBJ2-2; CDR3: CASSQVLLKDRMNTGELFF; DNA: TGCGCCAGCAGCCAAGTCCTCCTAAAGGACAGAATGAACACCGGGGAGCTGTTTTTT
V: TRBV27; D: TRBD2; J: TRBJ2-7; CDR3: CASKAKAGGLFYEQYF; DNA: TGTGCCAGCAAAGCTAAGGCGGGAGGGCTTTTCTACGAGCAGTACTTC
V: TRBV25-1; D: TRBD1; J: TRBJ2-7; CDR3: CASSELGTGYEQYF; DNA: TGTGCCAGCAGTGAATTGGGGACAGGGTACGAGCAGTACTTC
V: TRBV27; D: -; J: TRBJ1-5; CDR3: CASSKSAYSNQPQHF; DNA: TGTGCCAGCAGTAAGTCGGCGTATAGCAATCAGCCCCAGCATTTT
V: TRBV5-4; D: -; J: TRBJ1-2; CDR3: CASSFVGSGIGYTF; DNA: TGTGCCAGCAGCTTCGTGGGCTCGGGCATAGGCTACACCTTC
V: TRBV4-2; D: TRBD2; J: TRBJ2-7; CDR3: CASSQEELAGPSYEQYF; DNA: TGTGCCAGCAGCCAAGAAGAACTAGCGGGACCTTCCTACGAGCAGTACTTC
V: TRBV28; D: TRBD2; J: TRBJ2-7; CDR3: CASSPRTSRGTYEQYF; DNA: TGTGCCAGCAGTCCCAGGACTAGTCGGGGGACCTACGAGCAGTACTTC
V: TRBV4-2; D: -; J: TRBJ1-4; CDR3: CASSQDWQEGEKLFF; DNA: TGTGCCAGCAGCCAAGACTGGCAGGAAGGGGAAAAACTGTTTTTT
V: TRBV29-1; D: -; J: TRBJ2-7; CDR3: CSVVLGGLGEQYF; DNA: TGCAGCGTTGTTTTGGGCGGACTGGGGGAGCAGTACTTC
V: TRBV11-2; D: TRBD1; J: TRBJ2-7; CDR3: CASTDSDRTYEQYF; DNA: TGTGCCAGCACCGATTCGGACAGGACCTACGAGCAGTACTTC
V: TRBV27; D: -; J: TRBJ1-1; CDR3: CASSLRQGGHTEAFF; DNA: TGTGCCAGCAGCCTAAGGCAGGGCGGGCACACTGAAGCTTTCTTT
V: TRBV7-9; D: TRBD1; J: TRBJ2-7; CDR3: CASSFSGGKEYF; DNA: TGTGCCAGCAGCTTTTCAGGGGGCAAGGAGTACTTC